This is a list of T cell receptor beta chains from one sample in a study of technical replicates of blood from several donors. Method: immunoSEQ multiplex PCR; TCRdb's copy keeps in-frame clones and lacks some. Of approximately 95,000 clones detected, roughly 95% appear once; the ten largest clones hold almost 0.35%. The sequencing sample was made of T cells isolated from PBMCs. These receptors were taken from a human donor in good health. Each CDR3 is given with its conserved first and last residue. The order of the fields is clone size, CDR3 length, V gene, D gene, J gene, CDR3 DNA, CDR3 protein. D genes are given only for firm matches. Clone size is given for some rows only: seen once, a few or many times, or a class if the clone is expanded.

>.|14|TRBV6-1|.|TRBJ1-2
TGTGCCAGCAAGGGAGGACTTCTCAACTATGGCTACACCTTC
CASKGGLLNYGYTF
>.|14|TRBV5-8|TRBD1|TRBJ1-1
TGTGCCAGCAGCGCACGACAGGGTACATCGGCCCCGCATTTT
CASSARQGTSAPHF
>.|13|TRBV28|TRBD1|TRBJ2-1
TGTGCCAGCAGGACAGGGGATAACAATGAGCAGTTCTTC
CASRTGDNNEQFF
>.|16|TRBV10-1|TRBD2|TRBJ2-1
TGCGCCAGCAGTGACTATACTGGAGGGAGGGTCTGGGAGCAGTTCTTC
CASSDYTGGRVWEQFF
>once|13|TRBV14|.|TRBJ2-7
TGTGCCAGCAGGTCAGTCCTAGGTCTCGAGCAGTACTTC
CASRSVLGLEQYF
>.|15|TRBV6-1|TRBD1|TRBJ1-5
TGTGCCAGCAGTGATGAACAGGGGGCTTATCAGCCCCAGCATTTT
CASSDEQGAYQPQHF
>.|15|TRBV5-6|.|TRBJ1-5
TGTGCCAGCAGCGCATCGACAGGTGTTAATCAGCCCCAGCATTTT
CASSASTGVNQPQHF
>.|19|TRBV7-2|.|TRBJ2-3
TGTGCCAGCAGCTTATCATCCAGAGGGCTGCAGGTTTTCCCAGATACGCAGTATTTT
CASSLSSRGLQVFPDTQYF
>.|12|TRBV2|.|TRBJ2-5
TGTGCCAGCAGGACTATTCAAGAGACCCAGTACTTC
CASRTIQETQYF
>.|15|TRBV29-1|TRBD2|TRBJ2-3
TGCAGCGTCTACTCTAGCGGGAGTTCGGCAGATACGCAGTATTTT
CSVYSSGSSADTQYF
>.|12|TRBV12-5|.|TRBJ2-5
TGTGCTAGTGGTTTGAACAGGGAGACCCAGTACTTC
CASGLNRETQYF
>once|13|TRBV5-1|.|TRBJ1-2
TGCGCCAGCAGCTTGGAGGGCAGACAGGGCTACACCTTC
CASSLEGRQGYTF
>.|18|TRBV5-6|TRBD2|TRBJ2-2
TGTGCCAGCAGCTTGGCCGGGACTAGCGGGAGATGGGCCGGGGAGCTGTTTTTT
CASSLAGTSGRWAGELFF
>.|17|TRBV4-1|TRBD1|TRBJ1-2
TGCGCCAGCAGCCAAGATCAATGGGGGGACAGGGTATATGGCTACACCTTC
CASSQDQWGDRVYGYTF
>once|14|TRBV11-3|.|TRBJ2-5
TGTGCCAGCAGCTTAGGCAGCGACCAAGAGACCCAGTACTTC
CASSLGSDQETQYF
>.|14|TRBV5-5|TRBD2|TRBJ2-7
TGTGCCAGCAGCTTACTAGCGGGAGGGGACGAGCAGTACTTC
CASSLLAGGDEQYF
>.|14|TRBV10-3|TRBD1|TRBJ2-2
TGTGCCATCAGGGCAGGGGGTAGGACCGGGGAGCTGTTTTTT
CAIRAGGRTGELFF
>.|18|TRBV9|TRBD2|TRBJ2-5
TGTGCCAGCAGCGGGGGACTAGCGGGAGGGAGTTTCGCGGAGACCCAGTACTTC
CASSGGLAGGSFAETQYF
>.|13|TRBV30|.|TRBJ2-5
TGTGCCTGGAGTGCATCAGTCCAAGAGACCCAGTACTTC
CAWSASVQETQYF
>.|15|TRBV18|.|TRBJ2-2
TGTGCCAGCTCACCAGAGACAGGGAGGACCGGGGAGCTGTTTTTT
CASSPETGRTGELFF
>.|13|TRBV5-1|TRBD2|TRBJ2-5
TGCGCCAGCAGCTTGCGGGGGGGAAAGACCCAGTACTTC
CASSLRGGKTQYF
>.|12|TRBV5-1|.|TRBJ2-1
TGCGCCAGCAGCTGGACGCGGGATGAGCAGTTCTTC
CASSWTRDEQFF
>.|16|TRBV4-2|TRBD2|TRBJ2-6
TGTGCCAGCAGCCAAGAGAGCGGGAGGGGGGCCAACGTCCTGACTTTC
CASSQESGRGANVLTF
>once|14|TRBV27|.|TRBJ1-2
TGTGCCAGCAGTTTATCTCCCGGGGGCTATGGCTACACCTTC
CASSLSPGGYGYTF
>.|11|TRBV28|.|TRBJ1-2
TGTGCCAGCAGTTTGACCGGGGTTTACACCTTC
CASSLTGVYTF
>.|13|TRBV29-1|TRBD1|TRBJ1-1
TGCAGCGTTCCTCAGGGGGTAGGAACTGAAGCTTTCTTT
CSVPQGVGTEAFF
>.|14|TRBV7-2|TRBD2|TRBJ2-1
TGTGCCAGCAGCTTCCTAGCGGGAGGGAATGAGCAGTTCTTC
CASSFLAGGNEQFF
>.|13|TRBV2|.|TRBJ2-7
TGTGCCAGCAGTTCCCGACACAGGTCCGAGCAGTACTTC
CASSSRHRSEQYF
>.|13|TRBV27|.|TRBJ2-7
TGTGCCAGCAGTTTATTCCAGACCTACGAGCAGTACTTC
CASSLFQTYEQYF
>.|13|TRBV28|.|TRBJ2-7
TGTGCCAGCAGTTTAGAGGTGGGGGGGGCCATGTACTTC
CASSLEVGGAMYF
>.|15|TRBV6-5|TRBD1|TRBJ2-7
TGTGCCAGCAGTTCGACCTCCGGGACAGTCAGCGAGCAGTACTTC
CASSSTSGTVSEQYF
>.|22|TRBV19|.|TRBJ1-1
TGTGCCAGTAGTATTATAGTCCCCACCCCCGGGGGGACGGTTATTACGAACACTGAAGCTTTCTTT
CASSIIVPTPGGTVITNTEAFF
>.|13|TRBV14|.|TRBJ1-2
TGTGCCAGCAGCCAAGATCTTGACTATGGCTACACCTTC
CASSQDLDYGYTF
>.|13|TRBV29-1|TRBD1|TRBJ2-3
TGCAGCGTGGACAGGGGGCTGACAGATACGCAGTATTTT
CSVDRGLTDTQYF
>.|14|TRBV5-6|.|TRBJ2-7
TGTGCCAGCAGCTTATTTTCCGGGGTGTACGAGCAGTACTTC
CASSLFSGVYEQYF
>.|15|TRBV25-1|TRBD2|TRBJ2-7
TGTGCCAGCAGTGGATGGACTAGCTCGAAGAGCGAGCAGTACTTC
CASSGWTSSKSEQYF
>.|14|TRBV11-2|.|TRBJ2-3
TGTGCCAGCAGCGAAGACAGTAGCACAGATACGCAGTATTTT
CASSEDSSTDTQYF